The sequence of this T cell receptor (beta chain) was determined in a study of cytomegalovirus exposure and HLA in healthy donors. General study results and limits: It was assumed in the presence/absence analyses that sequencing depth was roughly uniform across donors.

Concerning this clone itself: Its cognate antigen is unknown. This same CDR3 is encoded by further DNA sequences in the sample.

The PCR was carried out with 60 Vbeta primers and 13 Jbeta primers. The method was immunoSEQ multiplex PCR; TCRdb's version includes in-frame clones alone and lacks a portion of them. There are 150,000 to 200,000 clones in the sample; 60% to 80% occur only once, and less than 9.5% lies in the top ten. The J segment lost 8 bases and the V segment lost 8 bases, leaving 15 bases of the junction unmatched. Germline assignment: CDR1 MRHNA and CDR2 SNTAGT. This CDR3 is built from 15 residues. The sequenced material came from PBMCs. V gene TRBV6-4 combines with J gene TRBJ1-3, with 7 nucleotides matching TRBD1. The TCR was taken from a woman in her 40s in good health and CMV-seropositive. The DNA of the CDR3 is TGTGCCAGCCGGCGGCAGGGGGTGTTCGGAGACACCATATATTTT. Translated, it gives CASRRQGVFGDTIYF.